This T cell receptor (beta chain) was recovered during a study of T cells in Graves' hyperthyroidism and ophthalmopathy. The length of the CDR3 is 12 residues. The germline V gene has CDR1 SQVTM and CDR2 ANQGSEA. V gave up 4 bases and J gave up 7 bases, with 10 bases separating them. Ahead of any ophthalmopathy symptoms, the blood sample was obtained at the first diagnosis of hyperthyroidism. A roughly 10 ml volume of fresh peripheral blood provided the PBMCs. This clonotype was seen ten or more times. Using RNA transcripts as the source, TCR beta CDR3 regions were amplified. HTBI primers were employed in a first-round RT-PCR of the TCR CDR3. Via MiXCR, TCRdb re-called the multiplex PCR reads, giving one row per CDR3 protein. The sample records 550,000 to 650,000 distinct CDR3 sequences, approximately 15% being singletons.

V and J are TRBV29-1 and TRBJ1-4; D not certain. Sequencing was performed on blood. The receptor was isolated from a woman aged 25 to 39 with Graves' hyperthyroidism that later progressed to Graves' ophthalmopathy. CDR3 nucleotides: TGCAGCGTTGGAGGAGGTGGTGAAAAACTGTTTTTT. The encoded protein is CSVGGGGEKLFF.